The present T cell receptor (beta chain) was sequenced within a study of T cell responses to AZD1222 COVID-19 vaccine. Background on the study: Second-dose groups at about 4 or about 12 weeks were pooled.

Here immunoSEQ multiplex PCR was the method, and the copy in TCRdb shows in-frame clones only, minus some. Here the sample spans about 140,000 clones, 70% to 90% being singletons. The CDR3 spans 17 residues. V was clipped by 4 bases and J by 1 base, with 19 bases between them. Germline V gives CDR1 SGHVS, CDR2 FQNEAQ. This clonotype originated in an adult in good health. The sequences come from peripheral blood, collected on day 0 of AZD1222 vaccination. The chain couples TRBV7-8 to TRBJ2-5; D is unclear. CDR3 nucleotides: TGTGCCAGCAGCTCCAGAAGGCGTGGAGTCTCCCAAGAGACCCAGTACTTC. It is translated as CASSSRRRGVSQETQYF.